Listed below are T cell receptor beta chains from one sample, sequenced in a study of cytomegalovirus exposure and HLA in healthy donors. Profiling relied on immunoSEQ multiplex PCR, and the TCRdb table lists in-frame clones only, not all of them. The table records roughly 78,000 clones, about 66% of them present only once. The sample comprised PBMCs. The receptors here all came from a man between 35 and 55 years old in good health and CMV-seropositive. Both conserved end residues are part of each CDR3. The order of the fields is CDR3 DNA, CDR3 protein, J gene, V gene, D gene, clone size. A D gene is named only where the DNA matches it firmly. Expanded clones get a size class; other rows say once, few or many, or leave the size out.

CDR3 DNA: TGTGCTAGTGGTCAAGGGACGGGGGGGACCCGAGATACGCAGTATTTT
CDR3 protein: CASGQGTGGTRDTQYF
J gene: TRBJ2-3
V gene: TRBV12-5
D gene: TRBD2
clone size: -

CDR3 DNA: TGTGCCTGGAGTGGCATGACAGAGAACACTGAAGCTTTCTTT
CDR3 protein: CAWSGMTENTEAFF
J gene: TRBJ1-1
V gene: TRBV30
D gene: -
clone size: few

CDR3 DNA: TGTGCCACGCAAAAGGACAGTCCCACAGATACGCAGTATTTT
CDR3 protein: CATQKDSPTDTQYF
J gene: TRBJ2-3
V gene: TRBV11-1
D gene: -
clone size: -

CDR3 DNA: TGTGCCAGCAGTTACCAGGGTCGCAATGAGCAGTTCTTC
CDR3 protein: CASSYQGRNEQFF
J gene: TRBJ2-1
V gene: TRBV6-6
D gene: -
clone size: -

CDR3 DNA: TGCAGCGTTGAAGCCAGGGGGCGCATGAATGAGCAGTTCTTC
CDR3 protein: CSVEARGRMNEQFF
J gene: TRBJ2-1
V gene: TRBV29-1
D gene: TRBD1
clone size: once

CDR3 DNA: TGCAGCGTTCTACAGGGGGCGAACTCACCCCTCCACTTT
CDR3 protein: CSVLQGANSPLHF
J gene: TRBJ1-6
V gene: TRBV29-1
D gene: TRBD1
clone size: -

CDR3 DNA: TGTGCCAGTAGTTCGTGGACAGGGGGCGACAATCAGCCCCAGCATTTT
CDR3 protein: CASSSWTGGDNQPQHF
J gene: TRBJ1-5
V gene: TRBV19
D gene: TRBD1
clone size: -

CDR3 DNA: TGTGCTAGTGCGGGCACAGATACGCAGTATTTT
CDR3 protein: CASAGTDTQYF
J gene: TRBJ2-3
V gene: TRBV12-5
D gene: -
clone size: -

CDR3 DNA: TGCGCCAGCAGCCCGAGGGGGGACAGGATTAATTCACCCCTCCACTTT
CDR3 protein: CASSPRGDRINSPLHF
J gene: TRBJ1-6
V gene: TRBV5-1
D gene: TRBD1
clone size: -

CDR3 DNA: TGCAGCGCCCGGGACAGGGGATTCGAGCAGTACTTC
CDR3 protein: CSARDRGFEQYF
J gene: TRBJ2-7
V gene: TRBV29-1
D gene: TRBD1
clone size: -

CDR3 DNA: TGTGCCAAAGCCGCAGGGTGGAACACTGAAGCTTTCTTT
CDR3 protein: CAKAAGWNTEAFF
J gene: TRBJ1-1
V gene: TRBV30
D gene: -
clone size: -

CDR3 DNA: TGTGCCAGCAGCTTCCTGGGGGGGCTGCTCGGGACCCAGTACTTC
CDR3 protein: CASSFLGGLLGTQYF
J gene: TRBJ2-5
V gene: TRBV5-6
D gene: -
clone size: -

CDR3 DNA: TGCAGCGTTCCCGGGGAGGCCGCTTCCTATGGCTACACCTTC
CDR3 protein: CSVPGEAASYGYTF
J gene: TRBJ1-2
V gene: TRBV29-1
D gene: -
clone size: -

CDR3 DNA: TGTGCCTCCAGGGAGGACGATTCACCCCTCCACTTT
CDR3 protein: CASREDDSPLHF
J gene: TRBJ1-6
V gene: TRBV5-4
D gene: -
clone size: -

CDR3 DNA: TGTGCCAGTAGTATAACCCGACAGGGTGGCCAGCCCCAGCATTTT
CDR3 protein: CASSITRQGGQPQHF
J gene: TRBJ1-5
V gene: TRBV19
D gene: TRBD1
clone size: -

CDR3 DNA: TGTGCCAGTCTTACCAATCCCGGGACAGCTCATTCACCCCTCCACTTT
CDR3 protein: CASLTNPGTAHSPLHF
J gene: TRBJ1-6
V gene: TRBV2
D gene: TRBD1
clone size: -

CDR3 DNA: TGTGCCAGCAGTCGACACAGGGTGGATCGTCCACCCCTCCACTTT
CDR3 protein: CASSRHRVDRPPLHF
J gene: TRBJ1-6
V gene: TRBV28
D gene: -
clone size: few

CDR3 DNA: TGTGCCAGCAGCCACGGACAGGGGAAGACCGGGGAGCTGTTTTTT
CDR3 protein: CASSHGQGKTGELFF
J gene: TRBJ2-2
V gene: TRBV7-9
D gene: TRBD1
clone size: few

CDR3 DNA: TGTGCCAGCAGCCCAGAATGGACAGGGGCGCGCTATGGCTACACCTTC
CDR3 protein: CASSPEWTGARYGYTF
J gene: TRBJ1-2
V gene: TRBV7-8
D gene: TRBD1
clone size: -

CDR3 DNA: TGTGCCAGTAGCATCGGACTAGCGGGGGGTCAGACCCAGTACTTC
CDR3 protein: CASSIGLAGGQTQYF
J gene: TRBJ2-5
V gene: TRBV19
D gene: TRBD2
clone size: -

CDR3 DNA: TGCGCCAGCACCAAGGCAGGGGAATTTACAGATACGCAGTATTTT
CDR3 protein: CASTKAGEFTDTQYF
J gene: TRBJ2-3
V gene: TRBV5-1
D gene: -
clone size: once

CDR3 DNA: TGTGCCAGCAGTATGGACGGGAGGATCTATGGCTACACCTTC
CDR3 protein: CASSMDGRIYGYTF
J gene: TRBJ1-2
V gene: TRBV2
D gene: -
clone size: -

CDR3 DNA: TGCGCCAGCAGCACTGGACAGGGGGATGGGAATGAGCAGTTCTTC
CDR3 protein: CASSTGQGDGNEQFF
J gene: TRBJ2-1
V gene: TRBV5-1
D gene: TRBD1
clone size: few

CDR3 DNA: TGTGCCAGCAGCATCGACAGAGAGCTTGAGCAGTTCTTC
CDR3 protein: CASSIDRELEQFF
J gene: TRBJ2-1
V gene: TRBV6-4
D gene: -
clone size: -

CDR3 DNA: TGTGCCAGCAGTTTACGGAGGGGGGCGGGGGGGCATTACGAGCAGTACTTC
CDR3 protein: CASSLRRGAGGHYEQYF
J gene: TRBJ2-7
V gene: TRBV27
D gene: TRBD2
clone size: -

CDR3 DNA: TGCGCCAGCAGCCAAGTAGAAGGGACACCCAAGTACTTC
CDR3 protein: CASSQVEGTPKYF
J gene: TRBJ2-4
V gene: TRBV4-3
D gene: -
clone size: -